These 18 T cell receptor beta chains were sequenced from one sample in a study of cytomegalovirus exposure and HLA in healthy donors. The repertoire was sequenced with immunoSEQ multiplex PCR; TCRdb's copy has only in-frame clones and lacks some. Of 250,000 to 400,000 clones listed, around 87% are singletons. The sample taken for sequencing was PBMCs. These receptors all come from a young woman in good health and CMV-seropositive.

The rearrangement links TRBV25-1 to TRBJ2-5, with D tentatively TRBD1 or TRBD2 (5 bases each). The CDR3 has 13 amino acids. CDR1 MGHDK and CDR2 SYGVNS come from the germline V gene. Trimming left V 5 bases short and J 1 base short, with 8 bases between. The CDR3 is CASSSGTQETQYF. CDR3 coding DNA: TGTGCCAGCAGTTCCGGGACCCAAGAGACCCAGTACTTC.

The chain combines TRBV5-1 with TRBJ2-7, with D hard to call. The length of the CDR3 is 14 residues. Trimming took off 2 bases at V and 2 bases at J, with 11 bases between the two ends. Per germline, CDR1 SGHRS and CDR2 YFSETQ. The CDR3 coding sequence is TGCGCCAGCAGCTTCGAGACTCGAGCCTACGAGCAGTACTTC. Protein: CASSFETRAYEQYF.

The J gene is TRBJ1-1, the V gene TRBV30; no clear D gene. V was shortened by 3 bases and J by 4 bases, with 18 bases between the two germline ends. The germline V gene encodes CDR1 GTSNPN and CDR2 SVGIG (reference sequence). This CDR3 contains 15 residues. The CDR3 here is CAWRAPGKRTTEAFF. As DNA, the CDR3 is TGTGCCTGGAGGGCGCCCGGGAAAAGGACCACTGAAGCTTTCTTT.

This chain links TRBV5-1 with TRBJ2-7, with 8 bases aligning to TRBD1. The CDR3 loop spans 15 amino acids. The V gene end was trimmed by 4 bases and the J gene end by 2 bases; junction bases not matched to a gene: 8. Germline V lookup: CDR1 SGHRS, CDR2 YFSETQ. The CDR3 region is CASSRGTGRAYEQYF. In DNA, the CDR3 is TGCGCCAGCAGCCGAGGGACAGGACGAGCCTACGAGCAGTACTTC.

The chain employs TRBV29-1 and TRBJ1-4; D uncertain. Looked up from germline, CDR1 is SQVTM and CDR2 is ANQGSEA. CDR3 length: 11 residues. Trimming left V 1 base short and J 11 bases short, with 8 bases between. As DNA, the CDR3 is TGCAGCGTTGAAGTTACCGGGAAACTGTTTTTT. Its protein product is CSVEVTGKLFF.

This chain connects TRBV30 to TRBJ2-3, with a weak D call TRBD2 (5 bases). This CDR3 comprises 14 residues. Germline loops: CDR1 GTSNPN, CDR2 SVGIG (reference sequence). Trimming removed 0 bases at V and 0 bases at J, with 7 bases between. CDR3 bases: TGTGCCTGGAGTGTGGCGGGTAGCACAGATACGCAGTATTTT. Its protein is CAWSVAGSTDTQYF.

The V call is TRBV10-2, the J call TRBJ2-1; possibly TRBD2 for D (5 bases). From germline, CDR1 is WSHSY and CDR2 SAAADI. The CDR3 runs 13 residues. Trimming pared 7 bases from V and 9 bases from J, leaving 16 bases between. CDR3 sequence: CASNELGVSEQFF. The CDR3 coding sequence is TGCGCCAGCAACGAACTAGGAGTGAGTGAGCAGTTCTTC.

The V gene is TRBV7-2, the J gene TRBJ2-5; weak D call: TRBD1 (6 bases). Trimming left V 3 bases short and J 10 bases short, with 15 bases between. The CDR3 runs 13 residues. Germline V gene lookup returns CDR1 SGHTA and CDR2 FQGNSA. The CDR3 loop reads CASSFQPDRNQYF. In DNA form, the CDR3 reads TGTGCCAGCAGCTTCCAACCCGACAGGAACCAGTACTTC.

The genes are TRBV30 and TRBJ1-4; TRBD1 matches at 11 bases. The V gene end was trimmed by 6 bases and the J gene end by 5 bases; junction bases not matched to a gene: 5. The CDR3 totals 14 residues. From germline, CDR1 is GTSNPN and CDR2 SVGIG (reference sequence). CDR3 sequence reads: CACNRDRGNEKLFF. The CDR3 DNA is TGTGCCTGCAACCGGGACAGGGGGAATGAAAAACTGTTTTTT.

This clone was found once. This chain uses TRBV5-4 with TRBJ2-7; perhaps TRBD1 as D (5 bases). CDR3 size: 12 residues. The germline V and J ends were trimmed by 0 bases and 7 bases, with 8 bases remaining between them. CDR1 is SGHNT and CDR2 is YYREEE in the germline V gene (reference sequence). CDR3 amino acids: CASSLEYREQYF. Written as DNA, the CDR3 is TGTGCCAGCAGCTTGGAATACAGGGAGCAGTACTTC.

The gene calls are TRBV7-6 and TRBJ2-1, with a possible D match to TRBD1 (5 bases). This CDR3 comprises 15 residues. V shed 4 bases and J shed 3 bases, with 13 bases lying between them. CDR1 SGHVS and CDR2 FNYEAQ come from the germline V gene. Here the CDR3 reads CASSSLDSDYNEQFF. CDR3 sequence (DNA): TGTGCCAGCAGCTCCCTAGACAGTGACTACAATGAGCAGTTCTTC.

This rearrangement joins TRBV4-2 to TRBJ1-2; 8 bases line up with TRBD1. This CDR3 is 15 amino acids long. J lost 7 bases, V lost 3 bases, and 10 bases had no gene match. Germline lookup yields CDR1 LGHNA and CDR2 YNFKEQ. The CDR3 DNA reads TGTGCCAGCAGCCAGATCGGGACAGGTCTCTCTGGCTACACCTTC. Its protein product is CASSQIGTGLSGYTF.

In this sample, this clone turned up once. The genes are TRBV27 and TRBJ1-3; D gene ambiguous. Germline V gene data show CDR1 as MNHEY and CDR2 as SMNVEV (reference sequence). Trimming pared 3 bases from V and 1 base from J, leaving 10 bases between. CDR3 length equals 15 residues. CDR3 protein: CASSLSGASGNTIYF. As DNA, the CDR3 is TGTGCCAGCAGTTTGTCGGGAGCATCTGGAAACACCATATATTTT.

In its sample, this clone was seen a few times. V and J are TRBV30 and TRBJ1-2; D remains unclear. CDR3 size: 14 residues. The ends were cut back, 1 base at V and 0 bases at J, with 9 bases in the middle. In germline, CDR1 is GTSNPN, CDR2 SVGIG (reference sequence). The CDR3 coding sequence is TGTGCCTGGAGTGAGACGCCCCCTAACTATGGCTACACCTTC. Amino acids: CAWSETPPNYGYTF.

The rearrangement links TRBV6-4 to TRBJ1-1, with D uncertain. V was shortened by 2 bases and J by 5 bases, with 9 bases between the two germline ends. Germline values: CDR1 MRHNA, CDR2 SNTAGT. This CDR3 region has 13 residues. DNA for the CDR3: TGTGCCAGCAGTGACACGGGAAGTACTGAAGCTTTCTTT. Residues: CASSDTGSTEAFF.

This clone has just one count. The rearrangement links TRBV6-1 to TRBJ1-6; possibly TRBD1 for D (5 bases). The CDR3 spans 16 residues. The germline CDR1 and CDR2 sequences are MNHNS and SASEGT. Trimming stripped 3 bases from V and 7 bases from J, with 16 bases between. CDR3 bases: TGTGCCAGCAGTGAGAGGGCGAGGGGCGGAAATTCACCCCTCCACTTT. It translates to CASSERARGGNSPLHF.

The rearrangement links TRBV5-4 to TRBJ2-7; 7 bases line up with TRBD1. The germline gives CDR1 SGHNT, CDR2 YYREEE (reference sequence). V gave up 0 bases and J gave up 3 bases; unmatched junction bases: 15. The CDR3 loop spans 18 amino acids. The CDR3 reads CASSLGLAARGSFYEQYF. CDR3 nucleotide sequence: TGTGCCAGCAGCTTGGGGCTAGCCGCCAGGGGGTCATTCTACGAGCAGTACTTC.

This clone has a count of ten or more. The chain recombines TRBV29-1 with TRBJ2-2; 9 nucleotides align to TRBD1. V dropped 6 bases and J dropped 0; count of bases not matched to a gene: 8. This CDR3 has 16 residues. CDR1 SQVTM and CDR2 ANQGSEA come from the germline V gene. This chain's CDR3 is CSVLQGAASNTGELFF. The CDR3 bases are TGCAGCGTCCTACAGGGGGCAGCTTCGAACACCGGGGAGCTGTTTTTT.